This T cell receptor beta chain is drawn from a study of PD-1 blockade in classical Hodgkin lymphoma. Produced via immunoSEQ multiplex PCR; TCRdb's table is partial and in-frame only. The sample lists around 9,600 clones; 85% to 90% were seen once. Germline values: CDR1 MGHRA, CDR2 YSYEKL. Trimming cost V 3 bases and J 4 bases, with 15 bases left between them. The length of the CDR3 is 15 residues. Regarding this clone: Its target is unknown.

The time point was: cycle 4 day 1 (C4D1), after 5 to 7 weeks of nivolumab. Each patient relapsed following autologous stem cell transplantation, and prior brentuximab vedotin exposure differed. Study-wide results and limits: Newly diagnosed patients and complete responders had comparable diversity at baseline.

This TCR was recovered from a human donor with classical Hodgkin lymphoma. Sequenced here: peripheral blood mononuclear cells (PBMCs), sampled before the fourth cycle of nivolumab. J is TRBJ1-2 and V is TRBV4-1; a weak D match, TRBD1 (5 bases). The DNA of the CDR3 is TGCGCCAGCAGCCAGGTCGAGGGGTCTTTCTATGGCTACACCTTC. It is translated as CASSQVEGSFYGYTF.